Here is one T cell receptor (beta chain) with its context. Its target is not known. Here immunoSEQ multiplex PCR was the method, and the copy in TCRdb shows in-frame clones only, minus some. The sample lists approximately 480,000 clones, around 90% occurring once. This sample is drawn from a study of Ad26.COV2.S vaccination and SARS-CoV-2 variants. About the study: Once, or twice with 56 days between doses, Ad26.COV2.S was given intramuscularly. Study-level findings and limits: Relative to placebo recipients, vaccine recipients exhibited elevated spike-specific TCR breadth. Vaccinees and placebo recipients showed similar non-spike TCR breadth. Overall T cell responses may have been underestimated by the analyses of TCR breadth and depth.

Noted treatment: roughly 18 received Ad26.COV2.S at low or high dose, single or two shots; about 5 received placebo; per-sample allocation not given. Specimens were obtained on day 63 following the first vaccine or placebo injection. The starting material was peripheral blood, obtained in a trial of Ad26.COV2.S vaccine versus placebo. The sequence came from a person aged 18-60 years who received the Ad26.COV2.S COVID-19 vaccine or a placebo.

The CDR3 sequence is CSAGRLGVEQYF. The CDR3 nucleotides read TGCAGCGCCGGGCGGTTGGGGGTCGAGCAGTACTTC. The gene calls are TRBV29-1 and TRBJ2-7; the D gene could be TRBD1 or TRBD2 (5 bases each). This CDR3 spans 12 amino acids. Germline lookup yields CDR1 SQVTM and CDR2 ANQGSEA. The germline V and J ends were trimmed by 7 bases and 6 bases, with 16 bases remaining between them.